The 26 T cell receptor beta chains below were found in one sample sequenced in a study of blood T cell repertoires in COVID-19 (TCRdb year 2020). Preparation of the library involved the immunoSEQ multiplex PCR assay. TCRdb stores this immuneACCESS table with in-frame sequences only. Part of the clones is absent; in the studies checked, under half of the shortfall reflects unresolved V genes, and no reason is known for the rest. A total of about 150,000 clones appear in this sample, roughly 84% of them only once. Of the sample, about 7.2% falls within the top ten clones. Sequencing was carried out using peripheral blood. The receptors shown here come from a woman aged 50 to 65 in a cohort sampled during active or convalescent COVID-19.

This clone was observed once. The chain combines TRBV30 with TRBJ1-5; D is possibly TRBD1 (6 bases). Germline CDR1 is GTSNPN and CDR2 is SVGIG (reference sequence). The CDR3 contains 15 residues. The V end was cut by 3 bases, the J end by 7 bases, with 19 bases between. This CDR3 is CAWRAGTTGNQPQHF. CDR3 coding DNA: TGTGCCTGGAGGGCCGGGACTACAGGGAACCAGCCCCAGCATTTT.

The CDR3 sequence: CASSQGGGQYEQYF. The DNA of the CDR3 is TGTGCCAGCAGCCAAGGCGGGGGCCAATACGAGCAGTACTTC. The chain is built from TRBV3-1 (or the pseudogene TRBV3-2) and TRBJ2-7; tentative D call: TRBD2 (7 bases). V was cut by 1 base and J by 4 bases, with 11 bases left in between. Germline loops: CDR1 LGHDT, CDR2 YNNKEL (reference sequence). CDR3 size: 14 residues.

The rearrangement joins TRBV6-5 to TRBJ1-1; TRBD1 matches 9 bases. Germline lookup yields CDR1 MNHEY and CDR2 SVGAGI. Germline trimming cut 6 bases from V and 4 bases from J; bases unmatched to any gene: 6. This CDR3 is 14 amino acids long. In DNA, the CDR3 is TGTGCCAGCAGATCGACAGGGGGGAGCACTGAAGCTTTCTTT. Translated, it gives CASRSTGGSTEAFF.

The rearrangement uses TRBV3-1 (or the pseudogene TRBV3-2) and TRBJ1-4; TRBD1 aligns across 7 bases. Germline assignment: CDR1 LGHDT and CDR2 YNNKEL (reference sequence). J lost 9 bases, V lost 0 bases, and 4 bases had no gene match. The CDR3 covers 14 residues. The CDR3 region is CASSQEGGQKKLFF. The CDR3 nucleotides read TGTGCCAGCAGCCAAGAAGGGGGACAGAAAAAACTGTTTTTT.

The genes are TRBV4-3 and TRBJ2-7; no clear D gene. Germline CDR1 LGHNA, CDR2 YSLEER. CDR3 length: 15 amino acids. Trimming removed 0 bases at V and 0 bases at J, with 9 bases between. The CDR3 nucleotides are TGCGCCAGCAGCCAAGATAACAGCCGCTCCTACGAGCAGTACTTC. Translated, it gives CASSQDNSRSYEQYF.

The chain joins TRBV5-6 to TRBJ1-3, with 7 bases matching TRBD1. This CDR3 has 13 residues. The germline gives CDR1 SGHDT, CDR2 YYEEEE. Trimming removed 4 bases from V and 4 bases from J; junction bases left unmatched: 2. The DNA of the CDR3 is TGTGCCAGCAGCCTGGACAGGGGAAACACCATATATTTT. Residues: CASSLDRGNTIYF.

This chain uses TRBV7-8 with TRBJ1-2; D gene ambiguous. Per the germline V gene, CDR1 is SGHVS and CDR2 is FQNEAQ. V lost 2 bases, J lost 4 bases, and 8 bases lay in between. CDR3 length: 13 amino acids. The CDR3 protein is CASSLQARYGYTF. The DNA of the CDR3 is TGTGCCAGCAGCTTACAGGCCCGCTATGGCTACACCTTC. The variable domain in full, completed from reference TRBV7-8 and TRBJ1-2, reads GAGVSQSPRYKVAKRGQDVALRCDPISGHVSLFWYQQALGQGPEFLTYFQNEAQLDKSGLPSDRFFAERPEGSVSTLKIQRTQQEDSAVYLCASSLQARYGYTFGSGTRLTVV.

In its sample, this clone was seen a few times. This chain links TRBV7-6 with TRBJ2-7; 13 bases align to TRBD2. This CDR3 region has 15 residues. CDR1 and CDR2 from the germline V gene are SGHVS and FNYEAQ. J gave up 3 bases and V 3 bases, and 2 bases lay outside the gene matches. This CDR3 is CASSLTSGGLYEQYF. CDR3 DNA sequence: TGTGCCAGCAGCTTGACTAGCGGGGGGCTCTACGAGCAGTACTTC. The variable domain in full, with the rest retrieved from reference TRBV7-6 and TRBJ2-7, is GAGVSQSPRYKVTKRGQDVALRCDPISGHVSLYWYRQALGQGPEFLTYFNYEAQQDKSGLPNDRFSAERPEGSISTLTIQRTEQRDSAMYRCASSLTSGGLYEQYFGPGTRLTVT.

On this clone: The junction shows a germline mismatch at one end, possibly a read error. This chain joins TRBV5-5 and TRBJ1-1; TRBD1 matches at 10 bases. CDR1 and CDR2 (germline): SGHKS, YYEKEE (reference sequence). CDR3 length equals 13 residues. CDR3 nucleotides: TGTGCCAGCGGGAGACAGGGGGCCCCTCTTCGGGTCTTT. Amino acid sequence: CASGRQGAPLRVF.

CDR3 in amino acids: CASSESGGTTDTQYF. CDR3 coding DNA: TGTGCCAGCAGTGAATCTGGAGGGACCACAGATACGCAGTATTTT. The chain is built from TRBV6-4 and TRBJ2-3; TRBD2 might be the D (6 bases). Trimming stripped 3 bases from V and 2 bases from J, with 12 bases between. The CDR3 has 15 amino acids. Per the germline V gene, CDR1 is MRHNA and CDR2 is SNTAGT.

The rearrangement joins TRBV3-1 (or the pseudogene TRBV3-2) to TRBJ2-7; 10 bases map to TRBD2. V was pared by 1 base and J by 6 bases, with 6 bases of the junction left unmatched. Per the germline V gene, CDR1 is LGHDT and CDR2 is YNNKEL (reference sequence). The CDR3 is 15 residues long. The CDR3 protein is CASSQASGGAAEQYF. As DNA, the CDR3 is TGTGCCAGCAGCCAAGCCAGCGGGGGGGCTGCCGAGCAGTACTTC.

This rearrangement joins TRBV7-3 to TRBJ2-1, with a possible D match to TRBD1 (6 bases). The CDR3 length is 13 residues. CDR1 SGHTA and CDR2 FQGTGA come from the germline V gene. Trimming removed 5 bases from V and 4 bases from J, with 9 bases in between. The CDR3 loop is CASSPGQYNEQFF. In nucleotides, the CDR3 is TGTGCCAGCAGCCCCGGACAGTACAATGAGCAGTTCTTC.

The chain employs TRBV5-1 and TRBJ2-7, with D perhaps TRBD1 (5 bases). V dropped 4 bases and J dropped 1 base, with 15 bases sitting between them. This CDR3 is 15 amino acids long. Germline V lookup: CDR1 SGHRS, CDR2 YFSETQ. The DNA for the CDR3 is TGCGCCAGCAGCATTAACCCAGACAGATCCTACGAGCAGTACTTC. Translating it yields CASSINPDRSYEQYF.

V gene TRBV5-5 combines with J gene TRBJ2-2, with a tentative D call TRBD1 (6 bases). The CDR3 loop spans 14 amino acids. The V and J ends lost 5 bases and 6 bases respectively, with 14 bases between them. Germline V lookup: CDR1 SGHKS, CDR2 YYEKEE (reference sequence). The CDR3 spells CASRNQGKAGELFF. CDR3 nucleotide sequence: TGTGCCAGCAGGAATCAGGGGAAGGCCGGGGAGCTGTTTTTT.

The chain uses TRBV4-1 and TRBJ2-3; tentatively, D is TRBD2 (5 bases). The CDR3 is 20 residues long. Germline V lookup: CDR1 MGHRA, CDR2 YSYEKL. V lost 2 bases, J lost 2 bases, and 26 bases lay in between. CDR3 region: CASSQTRATRGHTTTDTQYF. Written as DNA, the CDR3 is TGCGCCAGCAGCCAAACCCGGGCCACCCGAGGGCACACAACCACAGATACGCAGTATTTT.

In its sample, this clone was seen once. The rearrangement uses TRBV12-3 or TRBV12-4 and TRBJ2-7; D is unclear. The length of the CDR3 is 13 residues. V lost 3 bases, J lost 1 base, and 7 bases lay in between. The CDR3 loop reads CASSFRVSYEQYF. The CDR3 bases are TGTGCCAGCAGTTTTCGGGTTTCCTACGAGCAGTACTTC.

The sample holds one count of this clone. The chain has TRBV6-6 and TRBJ1-5; D might be TRBD1 (5 bases). The V end was cut by 2 bases, the J end by 4 bases, with 15 bases between. This CDR3 comprises 16 residues. Per germline, CDR1 MNHNY and CDR2 SVGAGI (reference sequence). The CDR3 reads CASSYPLGGSNQPQHF. CDR3 nucleotides: TGTGCCAGCAGTTACCCTCTCGGGGGGAGTAATCAGCCCCAGCATTTT.

Here the CDR3 reads CASSSPGQHYGYTF. The CDR3 DNA follows: TGTGCCAGCAGCTCGCCGGGACAGCACTATGGCTACACCTTC. The chain carries TRBV6-5 and TRBJ1-2, with 7 bases fitting TRBD1. J gave up 3 bases and V 6 bases, and 7 bases lay outside the gene matches. CDR1 and CDR2 from the germline V gene are MNHEY and SVGAGI. CDR3 length: 14 amino acids.

This clone was recorded a few times. The V and J genes are TRBV5-5 and TRBJ1-1; TRBD1 agrees at 8 bases. With 0 bases clipped from V and 2 bases from J, the junction kept 9 bases outside the gene matches. Germline CDR1 is SGHKS and CDR2 is YYEKEE (reference sequence). CDR3 length: 17 amino acids. In nucleotides, the CDR3 is TGTGCCAGCAGCTTGGGTCCTGGGCAGGGGGCCAACACTGAAGCTTTCTTT. It encodes CASSLGPGQGANTEAFF.

V usage is TRBV5-4 and J usage is TRBJ1-1, with a possible D match to TRBD1 (6 bases). This CDR3 contains 15 residues. With 3 bases removed from V and 2 bases from J, the gap between germline ends came to 14 bases. CDR1 is SGHNT, CDR2 YYREEE, per germline (reference sequence). The CDR3 nucleotides read TGTGCCAGCAGCTCGGGGCGACAGGTTAACACTGAAGCTTTCTTT. Its translation is CASSSGRQVNTEAFF.

This chain connects TRBV10-3 to TRBJ1-1; D not certain. In germline, CDR1 is ENHRY, CDR2 SYGVKD. V was clipped by 3 bases and J by 9 bases, with 26 bases between them. The CDR3 is 17 residues long. In DNA, the CDR3 is TGTGCCATCAGTGATGCAGCCCGTGCCGGGATAGCCACGAAAGCTTTCTTT. It specifies CAISDAARAGIATKAFF.

The V and J genes are TRBV2 and TRBJ1-2, with 8 bases aligning to TRBD1. The CDR3 runs to 13 residues. J lost 6 bases, V lost 6 bases, and 6 bases had no gene match. In germline, CDR1 is SNHLY, CDR2 FYNNEI. The CDR3 nucleotides read TGTGCCAGCAGGGAGGACAGGGCGGATGGCTACACCTTC. Translation gives CASREDRADGYTF.

V is TRBV19 and J is TRBJ1-2; D call uncertain. The CDR3 runs to 13 residues. Between the trimmed V and J ends, which lost 5 bases and 1 base, there was a span of 8 bases. Germline CDR1 reads LNHDA; CDR2 reads SQIVND (reference sequence). CDR3 nucleotide sequence: TGTGCCAGTAGTCGAACAGATAACTATGGCTACACCTTC. Its translation is CASSRTDNYGYTF.

The rearrangement links TRBV29-1 to TRBJ1-2; tentative D call: TRBD1 (6 bases). Germline V gene lookup returns CDR1 SQVTM and CDR2 ANQGSEA. V shed 4 bases and J shed 4 bases, with 10 bases lying between them. The CDR3 covers 12 residues. The chain's CDR3 is CSVGVRGYGYTF. The CDR3 bases are TGCAGCGTTGGGGTCAGGGGCTATGGCTACACCTTC.

V and J are TRBV10-3 and TRBJ1-2; D not resolved. The CDR3 sequence is 16 residues long. Germline V lookup: CDR1 ENHRY, CDR2 SYGVKD. V was cut by 3 bases and J by 1 base, with 15 bases left in between. The CDR3 sequence: CAISDLGGGINYGYTF. The CDR3 coding sequence is TGTGCCATCAGTGACCTCGGTGGCGGAATTAACTATGGCTACACCTTC.

This clone was detected a few times. The rearrangement uses TRBV6-5 and TRBJ1-2, with D possibly being TRBD1 (6 bases). V lost 6 bases and J 6 bases, leaving 14 bases between the germline ends. This CDR3 spans 13 amino acids. Germline V lookup: CDR1 MNHEY, CDR2 SVGAGI. The CDR3 DNA sequence: TGTGCCAGCAGGATAACAGGGACCAATGGCTACACCTTC. Translation gives CASRITGTNGYTF.